This is a list of T cell receptor beta chains from one sample in a study of identical twins. TCRdb re-analysed the 5' RACE reads in MiXCR, keeping a single row per CDR3 protein. The sample holds about 700,000 distinct CDR3 sequences, over 5% seen once. Sequenced sample: naive T cells sorted from blood. The receptors originated from a man between 18 and 35 years old in good health. The CDR3 runs from the conserved cysteine through the conserved F or W. A D gene is named only where the DNA matches it firmly. Size is stated for part of the rows, as once, few or many counts, or as a class when the clone is expanded.

>TRBJ1-2|TRBD1|many|TRBV7-9
CASSLITGEGYTF
TGTGCCAGCAGCTTAATAACAGGGGAAGGCTACACCTTC
>TRBJ1-1|NA|few|TRBV18
CASSPVSPKVQAEAFF
TGTGCCAGCTCACCGGTTTCCCCAAAGGTTCAGGCTGAAGCTTTCTTT
>TRBJ2-1|NA|many|TRBV11-2
CASSPDLNEQFF
TGTGCCAGCAGTCCCGACTTAAATGAGCAGTTCTTC
>TRBJ2-1|TRBD1|few|TRBV6-1
CASSQYRGPLGNEQFF
TGTGCCAGCAGTCAATACAGGGGGCCACTGGGCAATGAGCAGTTCTTC
>TRBJ1-5|NA|many|TRBV20-1
CSARGVGQPQHF
TGCAGTGCTAGGGGGGTAGGTCAGCCCCAGCATTTT
>TRBJ1-3|NA|many|TRBV10-3
CAISNLLENTIYF
TGTGCCATCAGTAACCTCCTGGAAAACACCATATATTTT
>TRBJ2-1|TRBD2|many|TRBV10-3
CAISESTSEHSYNEQFF
TGTGCCATCAGTGAGTCGACTAGCGAACACTCCTACAATGAGCAGTTCTTC
>TRBJ1-2|NA|many|TRBV3-1
CASSQVGKGAGYTF
TGTGCCAGCAGCCAAGTAGGTAAGGGTGCTGGCTACACCTTC
>TRBJ2-2|NA|few|TRBV7-3
CASSLSVDTGELFF
TGTGCCAGCAGCTTAAGTGTGGACACCGGGGAGCTGTTTTTT
>TRBJ1-2|NA|many|TRBV5-1
CASSPDALYGYTF
TGCGCCAGCAGCCCTGATGCCTTGTATGGCTACACCTTC
>TRBJ2-1|TRBD2|many|TRBV6-1
CASSLGGASGMNEQFF
TGTGCCAGCAGTCTCGGAGGGGCTAGCGGGATGAATGAGCAGTTCTTC
>TRBJ2-7|TRBD2|few|TRBV7-2
CASSPGVLAGVAYEQYF
TGTGCCAGCAGCCCCGGCGTACTAGCGGGAGTAGCCTACGAGCAGTACTTC
>TRBJ2-2|NA|few|TRBV7-2
CASSLLLDSLNTGELFF
TGTGCCAGCAGCTTACTCCTGGACAGCTTGAACACCGGGGAGCTGTTTTTT
>TRBJ2-4|NA|many|TRBV11-2
CASSLVLGSPKNIQYF
TGTGCCAGCAGCTTAGTGTTAGGCAGTCCCAAAAACATTCAGTACTTC
>TRBJ2-1|NA|many|TRBV5-1
CASSRNPVLTMNNEQFF
TGCGCCAGCAGTCGTAACCCGGTGTTGACCATGAACAATGAGCAGTTCTTC
>TRBJ2-3|NA|many|TRBV12-3/TRBV12-4
CATTGGATSTDTQYF
TGTGCCACAACGGGGGGCGCTACTAGCACAGATACGCAGTATTTT
>TRBJ2-4|TRBD2|many|TRBV20-1
CSAPGLAGLTKNIQYF
TGCAGTGCCCCAGGACTAGCGGGGTTAACCAAAAACATTCAGTACTTC
>TRBJ2-7|TRBD2|many|TRBV12-3/TRBV12-4
CASSHGRAYEQYF
TGTGCCAGCAGTCACGGGAGGGCCTACGAGCAGTACTTC
>TRBJ2-2|TRBD1|few|TRBV5-1
CASRYGTANTGELFF
TGCGCCAGCAGGTACGGGACAGCGAACACCGGGGAGCTGTTTTTT
>TRBJ2-1|NA|few|TRBV19
CASTPASYNEQFF
TGTGCCAGTACTCCAGCCTCCTACAATGAGCAGTTCTTC
>TRBJ2-3|TRBD1|many|TRBV9
CASSVEGTGSDTQYF
TGTGCCAGCAGCGTAGAAGGGACAGGGTCAGATACGCAGTATTTT
>TRBJ2-3|NA|NA|TRBV6-2/TRBV6-3
CASSYPPRTDTQYF
TGTGCCAGCAGTTATCCGCCCCGCACAGATACGCAGTATTTT
>TRBJ2-5|TRBD2|many|TRBV5-1
CASSPGLAGVDQETQYF
TGCGCCAGCAGCCCGGGACTAGCGGGAGTTGATCAAGAGACCCAGTACTTC
>TRBJ1-1|TRBD1|many|TRBV6-1
CASSRRDRDTEAFF
TGTGCCAGCAGCCGCCGGGACAGGGACACTGAAGCTTTCTTT
>TRBJ1-1|TRBD1|many|TRBV2
CASSGQGGNTEAFF
TGTGCCAGCAGTGGACAGGGTGGAAACACTGAAGCTTTCTTT
>TRBJ2-3|NA|few|TRBV11-3
CASSPSYSSTDTQYF
TGTGCCAGCAGCCCCTCATATTCAAGTACAGATACGCAGTATTTT
>TRBJ1-2|NA|NA|TRBV6-1
CASSEVPNPGFAGYTF
TGTGCCAGCAGCGAGGTCCCAAACCCGGGGTTTGCTGGCTACACCTTC
>TRBJ2-3|TRBD2|NA|TRBV7-9
CASSSFGGTSSADTQYF
TGTGCCAGCAGCTCCTTTGGGGGGACTAGCTCCGCAGATACGCAGTATTTT
>TRBJ2-4|NA|many|TRBV9
CASNPWLTGTRIQYF
TGTGCCAGTAACCCGTGGCTGACCGGGACTCGTATCCAGTACTTC
>TRBJ2-5|NA|NA|TRBV7-2
CASSVERSQYHYF
TGTGCCAGCAGCGTGGAAAGATCCCAATATCATTACTTC
>TRBJ2-3|TRBD2|many|TRBV5-6
CASSLAASGTTDTQYF
TGTGCCAGCAGCTTGGCGGCTAGCGGGACCACAGATACGCAGTATTTT
>TRBJ2-1|TRBD2|few|TRBV20-1
CSSTPSGPYNEQFF
TGCAGTTCTACCCCTAGCGGCCCCTACAATGAGCAGTTCTTC
>TRBJ2-1|TRBD2|many|TRBV9
CASSSLAGESYNEQFF
TGTGCCAGCAGTTCACTAGCGGGAGAATCCTACAATGAGCAGTTCTTC
>TRBJ2-3|NA|many|TRBV5-1
CASSPKDSYTDTQYF
TGCGCCAGCAGCCCAAAGGACAGTTACACAGATACGCAGTATTTT
>TRBJ2-7|NA|few|TRBV7-8
CASSPDGEYYEQYF
TGTGCCAGCAGCCCGGATGGGGAATACTACGAGCAGTACTTC
>TRBJ2-3|NA|many|TRBV5-1
CASSFGQPTVTDTQYF
TGCGCCAGCAGCTTCGGACAGCCAACTGTCACAGATACGCAGTATTTT
>TRBJ2-7|NA|many|TRBV20-1
CSAYLIEQYF
TGCAGTGCTTACCTTATCGAGCAGTACTTC
>TRBJ2-4|NA|NA|TRBV19
CASTPGAAKNIQYF
TGTGCCAGTACGCCAGGGGCGGCCAAAAACATTCAGTACTTC
>TRBJ2-5|NA|few|TRBV12-3/TRBV12-4
CASSLEAWETQYF
TGTGCCAGCAGTTTAGAAGCTTGGGAGACCCAGTACTTC
>TRBJ2-2|NA|many|TRBV28
CASSSYDRSDTGELFF
TGTGCCAGCAGTTCCTATGACAGGTCTGACACCGGGGAGCTGTTTTTT
>TRBJ2-7|NA|NA|TRBV25-1
CASSGGGASIREEQYF
TGTGCCAGCAGTGGTGGGGGGGCCTCGATTCGCGAAGAGCAGTACTTC
>TRBJ1-2|NA|NA|TRBV12-3/TRBV12-4
CASGNLGYGYTF
TGTGCCAGCGGAAACTTGGGCTATGGCTACACCTTC
>TRBJ1-5|NA|many|TRBV29-1
CSVVQGFDLHF
TGCAGCGTTGTTCAGGGGTTCGACTTGCATTTT
>TRBJ2-1|NA|few|TRBV7-6
CASSLGRDPVGEQFF
TGTGCCAGCAGCTTAGGTCGGGACCCGGTGGGTGAGCAGTTCTTC